What follows are 5 T cell receptor beta chains derived from one specimen sequenced in a study of T cell repertoires in aging, cancer and after chemotherapy. A mixed TRB-A/B primer pool amplified rearranged TRB by multiplex touch-down PCR. One entry per CDR3 protein, called by TCRdb with MiXCR from the multiplex PCR reads. The sample holds around 20,000 distinct CDR3 sequences; roughly 37% are singletons and the top ten take over 15%. The template was genomic DNA from peripheral blood, not RNA. Specimen: blood. These receptors came from a human donor with a solid tumor.

In its sample, this clonotype was seen a few times. The chain is built from TRBV27 and TRBJ2-6; D is unresolved. In germline, CDR1 is MNHEY, CDR2 SMNVEV (reference sequence). The V end lost 5 bases, the J end lost 0 bases, and 8 bases lay between the germline ends. The CDR3 consists of 15 residues. The CDR3 spells CASSQTPSGANVLTF. CDR3 bases: TGTGCCAGCAGTCAGACACCCTCTGGGGCCAACGTCCTGACTTTC.

The chain combines TRBV19 with TRBJ1-2, with 9 nucleotides matching TRBD1. Per germline, CDR1 LNHDA and CDR2 SQIVND (reference sequence). The CDR3 length is 14 residues. The V and J ends lost 7 bases and 0 bases, in that order; junction bases with no gene match: 3. The CDR3 DNA is TGTGCCAGTAACAGACAGGGGGCTAACTATGGCTACACCTTC. Its translation is CASNRQGANYGYTF.

The genes are TRBV29-1 and TRBJ1-1, with D unresolved. This CDR3 spans 12 amino acids. Deletions cut 6 bases from V and 4 bases from J, with 12 bases between. The germline V gene encodes CDR1 SQVTM and CDR2 ANQGSEA. CDR3 bases: TGCAGCGTAGTGGGGTCGGTCACTGAAGCTTTCTTT. Amino acid sequence: CSVVGSVTEAFF.

This rearrangement joins TRBV27 to TRBJ2-7, with unresolved D. CDR1 is MNHEY and CDR2 is SMNVEV in the germline V gene (reference sequence). This CDR3 contains 12 residues. V dropped 5 bases and J dropped 6 bases, with 11 bases sitting between them. The CDR3 DNA reads TGTGCCAGCAGTGGAGAGGATGTCGAGCAGTACTTC. Translating gives CASSGEDVEQYF.

This clonotype has a single count. The chain carries TRBV7-2 and TRBJ1-6; no clear D gene. V was cut by 5 bases and J by 9 bases, with 17 bases left in between. CDR1 SGHTA and CDR2 FQGNSA come from the germline V gene. The CDR3 sequence is 15 residues long. The DNA for the CDR3 is TGTGCCAGCAGCGCCTGGGTGGGCAGAGGTTCACCCCTCCACTTT. It codes for CASSAWVGRGSPLHF.